These 20 T cell receptor beta chains came from one sample sequenced in a study of T cell responses to AZD1222 COVID-19 vaccine. This table comes from immunoSEQ multiplex PCR, and its TCRdb copy is limited to in-frame clones, with some not included. The sample consists of roughly 130,000 clones, around nine tenths of them appearing once. The material sequenced was peripheral blood, taken on day 0 of AZD1222 vaccination. These receptors all come from an adult in good health.

A single count supports this clone. The chain is built from TRBV7-8 and TRBJ2-1; D possibly corresponds to TRBD1 (5 bases). V lost 2 bases and J lost 3, with 5 bases in between. Germline CDR1 is SGHVS and CDR2 is FQNEAQ. The CDR3 covers 13 residues. The CDR3 region is CASSLQGYNEQFF. CDR3 nucleotides: TGTGCCAGCAGCTTACAGGGCTACAATGAGCAGTTCTTC.

The J gene is TRBJ2-7, the V gene TRBV27; D assignment may be TRBD1 or TRBD2 (7 bases each). The V end was cut by 3 bases, the J end by 4 bases, with 16 bases between. Germline assignment: CDR1 MNHEY and CDR2 SMNVEV (reference sequence). The CDR3 contains 15 residues. This chain's CDR3 is CASSLGGGPGYEQYF. As DNA, the CDR3 is TGTGCCAGCAGTTTGGGAGGGGGCCCGGGGTACGAGCAGTACTTC.

This rearrangement joins TRBV12-3 or TRBV12-4 to TRBJ2-1; D may be TRBD1 (6 bases). The length of the CDR3 is 11 residues. The ends were cut back, 2 bases at V and 10 bases at J, with 6 bases in the middle. The CDR3 loop reads CASSLQGEQFF. CDR3 DNA sequence: TGTGCCAGCAGTTTACAGGGGGAGCAGTTCTTC.

V is TRBV5-1 and J is TRBJ1-2; maybe TRBD1 (6 bases). V shed 3 bases and J shed 2 bases, with 23 bases lying between them. The CDR3 totals 18 residues. Germline lookup yields CDR1 SGHRS and CDR2 YFSETQ. The CDR3, as DNA: TGCGCCAGCAGCTCCCTACCGACAGGCCTCGGGGTAAACTATGGCTACACCTTC. Translated, it gives CASSSLPTGLGVNYGYTF.

Here the CDR3 reads CASSPGDGSTDTQYF. Written as DNA, the CDR3 is TGTGCCAGCAGCCCAGGGGACGGTAGCACAGATACGCAGTATTTT. The J gene is TRBJ2-3, the V gene TRBV7-9, with D possibly TRBD1 on 6 matching bases. V dropped 5 bases and J dropped 0 bases, with 12 bases sitting between them. In germline, CDR1 is SEHNR, CDR2 FQNEAQ (reference sequence). The CDR3 spans 15 residues.

This clone has a single count. CDR3 DNA sequence: TGCAGCGTTAGAACACAGATGAACACTGAAGCTTTCTTT. Residues: CSVRTQMNTEAFF. The genes are TRBV29-1 and TRBJ1-1; no reliable D call. From germline, CDR1 is SQVTM and CDR2 ANQGSEA. The CDR3 is 13 residues long. V shed 5 bases and J shed 0 bases, with 10 bases lying between them.

This sequence joins TRBV5-4 and TRBJ2-1; perhaps D is TRBD1 or TRBD2 (6 bases each). The germline V gene has CDR1 SGHNT and CDR2 YYREEE (reference sequence). Trimming cost V 2 bases and J 4 bases, with 13 bases left between them. This CDR3 contains 15 residues. The CDR3 sequence is CASSFGGTTYNEQFF. CDR3 coding DNA: TGTGCCAGCAGCTTCGGAGGGACAACGTACAATGAGCAGTTCTTC.

J is TRBJ2-1 and V is TRBV19, with 7 bases lining up with TRBD1. With 0 bases clipped from V and 2 bases from J, the junction kept 1 base outside the gene matches. CDR3 size: 15 residues. The germline V gene has CDR1 LNHDA and CDR2 SQIVND (reference sequence). The CDR3 loop is CASSIDRGTYNEQFF. As DNA, the CDR3 is TGTGCCAGTAGTATAGACAGGGGGACCTACAATGAGCAGTTCTTC. The whole variable domain, remainder taken from reference TRBV19 and TRBJ2-1, is DGGITQSPKYLFRKEGQNVTLSCEQNLNHDAMYWYRQDPGQGLRLIYYSQIVNDFQKGDIAEGYSVSREKKESFPLTVTSAQKNPTAFYLCASSIDRGTYNEQFFGPGTRLTVL.

The chain has TRBV13 and TRBJ2-3; possibly TRBD1 or TRBD2 for D (6 bases each). Germline V gene data show CDR1 as PRHDT and CDR2 as FYEKMQ (reference sequence). CDR3 size: 15 residues. V was cut by 5 bases and J by 3 bases, with 15 bases left in between. The CDR3 here is CASSRRQAGTDTQYF. The CDR3 DNA is TGTGCCAGCAGCCGCCGACAGGCGGGGACAGATACGCAGTATTTT.

The V and J genes are TRBV4-1 and TRBJ2-5; perhaps D is TRBD1 or TRBD2 (6 bases each). CDR3 size: 15 residues. Trimming removed 2 bases from V and 4 bases from J, with 14 bases in between. Germline CDR1 is MGHRA and CDR2 is YSYEKL. CDR3 loop: CASSQNGGGGETQYF. As DNA, the CDR3 is TGCGCCAGCAGCCAAAACGGAGGGGGTGGAGAGACCCAGTACTTC.

The chain couples TRBV7-9 to TRBJ1-1, with 11 bases fitting TRBD1. The V gene's germline CDR1 is SEHNR and CDR2 FQNEAQ (reference sequence). The CDR3 extends over 15 amino acids. V trimming: 5 bases; J trimming: 4 bases; junction bases outside the gene matches: 6. The CDR3 region is CASSRAGTGGTEAFF. CDR3 coding DNA: TGTGCCAGCAGCCGAGCCGGGACAGGGGGCACTGAAGCTTTCTTT.

V gene TRBV6-1 combines with J gene TRBJ1-2; maybe TRBD1 (5 bases). This CDR3 spans 15 amino acids. The V gene's germline CDR1 is MNHNS and CDR2 SASEGT. The V and J ends lost 3 bases and 4 bases respectively, with 15 bases between them. The CDR3 here is CASSDHLGTPYGYTF. The CDR3 DNA sequence: TGTGCCAGCAGTGACCATCTGGGGACGCCCTATGGCTACACCTTC.

The V and J genes are TRBV30 and TRBJ1-2, with D hard to call. This CDR3 region has 13 residues. Trimming took 2 bases from V and 5 from J, leaving 12 bases between them. Germline V CDR1 and CDR2: GTSNPN, SVGIG (reference sequence). In nucleotides, the CDR3 is TGTGCCTGGAGTCTGACGGCTGGGTATGGCTACACCTTC. Its protein product is CAWSLTAGYGYTF.

The chain couples TRBV9 to TRBJ2-1; 8 bases are shared with TRBD2. CDR1 is SGDLS and CDR2 is YYNGEE in the germline V gene. With V trimmed by 2 bases and J by 9 bases, 13 bases remained unmatched. The CDR3 sequence is 16 residues long. Here the CDR3 DNA reads TGTGCCAGCAGCGTCATAGCGGGATTGGGGTTCGGTGAGCAGTTCTTC. The encoded protein is CASSVIAGLGFGEQFF.

V is TRBV4-2 and J is TRBJ1-1; D may be TRBD1 (5 bases). The V end lost 4 bases, the J end lost 1 base, and 7 bases lay between the germline ends. The V gene's germline CDR1 is LGHNA and CDR2 YNFKEQ. This CDR3 spans 13 amino acids. This CDR3 reads CASSRGGNTEAFF. The CDR3 DNA is TGTGCCAGCAGCCGCGGGGGGAACACTGAAGCTTTCTTT.

This clone was seen a single time. The chain uses TRBV19 and TRBJ2-7; 7 nucleotides match TRBD1. From germline, CDR1 is LNHDA and CDR2 SQIVND (reference sequence). This CDR3 is 13 amino acids long. The CDR3 sequence is CAPRGQFGGEQYV. DNA for the CDR3: TGTGCTCCAAGGGGGCAGTTTGGTGGCGAGCAGTACGTC.

The chain joins TRBV11-2 to TRBJ2-5; 7 nucleotides align to TRBD2. The germline gives CDR1 SGHAT, CDR2 FQNNGV. This CDR3 contains 16 residues. Losses at the gene ends were 4 bases for V and 6 bases for J; bases not matched to a gene: 14. CDR3 sequence: CASSSLRRGGPKTQYF. The CDR3 DNA sequence: TGTGCCAGCAGCTCTCTCCGTAGGGGAGGGCCGAAGACCCAGTACTTC.

The V and J genes are TRBV18 and TRBJ1-6, with a weak D call TRBD1 (5 bases). V lost 3 bases to trimming and J lost 6 bases, with 6 bases between them. The germline gives CDR1 KGHSH, CDR2 LQKENI. The CDR3 extends over 13 amino acids. The CDR3 is CASSPDSNSPLHF. In DNA form, the CDR3 reads TGTGCCAGCTCACCCGACAGTAATTCACCCCTCCACTTT.

The J gene is TRBJ2-7, the V gene TRBV6-5; TRBD1 aligns across 11 bases. Germline V gene data show CDR1 as MNHEY and CDR2 as SVGAGI. Trimming removed 6 bases from V and 6 bases from J; junction bases left unmatched: 7. The CDR3 loop spans 14 amino acids. The CDR3 sequence: CASSLDRGPFEQYF. The CDR3 DNA sequence: TGTGCCAGCAGCCTGGACAGGGGGCCCTTCGAGCAGTACTTC.

The chain links TRBV13 to TRBJ1-3, with TRBD1 as a possible D gene (6 bases). Germline-derived CDR1 and CDR2 are PRHDT and FYEKMQ (reference sequence). The CDR3 extends over 14 amino acids. V lost 5 bases and J lost 2, with 10 bases in between. CDR3 loop: CASSQGNPGNTIYF. Written as DNA, the CDR3 is TGTGCCAGCAGCCAGGGGAATCCTGGAAACACCATATATTTT.